This T cell receptor beta chain was found in a study of blood T cells in healthy people across ages. Study results and caveats: Long-lived donors carried more naive CD4+ cells and greater diversity than aged donors. Possibly confounding the expanded clonotype changes was the fact that donor CMV status was unknown. Naive T cell percentage and TCR beta diversity correlated strongly.

Per sample, a minimum of 6 million PBMCs were isolated. J lost 7 bases, V lost 6 bases, and 11 bases had no gene match. This CDR3 region has 14 residues. Notes on this clonotype: The antigen is not known.

A second PCR, run for 7 to 11 cycles, used a sample-barcoded 5' primer plus a J-beta primer mix. TCRdb reprocessed the 5' RACE reads via MiXCR and lists one record per CDR3 protein. The sample consists of approximately 810,000 distinct CDR3 sequences, around 34% of them appearing once. Material for sequencing was blood. The TCR was taken from a man younger than 35 in good health. J is TRBJ1-2 and V is TRBV12-3 or TRBV12-4; 7 bases fit TRBD1. As DNA, the CDR3 is TGTGCCAGCAGCTTTCCTTCAGGGGGGGCTGGCTACACCTTC. Its translation: CASSFPSGGAGYTF.